The next 8 T cell receptor beta chains were all read from a single sample in a study of blood T cell repertoires in COVID-19. The assay was immunoSEQ multiplex PCR, and TCRdb's table has in-frame clones only and misses some. This table holds just under 60,000 clones, about 72% found once. Specimen: peripheral blood. These receptors were collected from a man aged 80 or over with acute or convalescent COVID-19.

The V call is TRBV11-2, the J call TRBJ2-7; D may be TRBD2 (5 bases). V lost 0 bases, J lost 6 bases, and 12 bases lay in between. Germline CDR1 is SGHAT and CDR2 is FQNNGV. CDR3 length equals 14 residues. CDR3: CASSLEIGVGEQYF. In DNA form, the CDR3 reads TGTGCCAGCAGCTTAGAGATCGGGGTTGGCGAGCAGTACTTC.

The rearrangement links TRBV11-3 to TRBJ2-7; 7 bases agree with TRBD2. The CDR3 has 14 residues. The V and J ends lost 1 base and 1 base, in that order; junction bases with no gene match: 1. Germline values: CDR1 SGHNT, CDR2 YENEEA. CDR3 amino acids: CASSLGGGSYEQYF. CDR3 DNA: TGTGCCAGCAGCTTAGGGGGAGGGTCCTACGAGCAGTACTTC. The variable domain in full, completed from reference TRBV11-3 and TRBJ2-7, reads EAGVVQSPRYKIIEKKQPVAFWCNPISGHNTLYWYLQNLGQGPELLIRYENEEAVDDSQLPKDRFSAERLKGVDSTLKIQPAELGDSAVYLCASSLGGGSYEQYFGPGTRLTVT.

This clone has only a few counts. This chain uses TRBV27 with TRBJ1-5; D perhaps matches TRBD1 (5 bases). CDR1 MNHEY and CDR2 SMNVEV come from the germline V gene (reference sequence). V was cut by 5 bases and J by 1 base, with 9 bases left in between. CDR3 length: 14 amino acids. CDR3 in amino acids: CASSQRQSNQPQHF. The CDR3 bases are TGTGCCAGCAGTCAAAGACAGAGCAATCAGCCCCAGCATTTT.

CDR3 sequence (DNA): TGTGCCACCAGCCCAACTAGCGGGAGTAGGGATGAGCAGTTCTTC. Translated, it gives CATSPTSGSRDEQFF. The genes are TRBV15 and TRBJ2-1; TRBD2 matches 11 bases. The J segment lost 8 bases and the V segment lost 5 bases, leaving 8 bases of the junction unmatched. CDR1 is LNHNV, CDR2 YYDKDF, per germline (reference sequence). This CDR3 region has 15 residues.

The gene calls are TRBV18 and TRBJ2-3; D may be TRBD2 (5 bases). Per germline, CDR1 KGHSH and CDR2 LQKENI. Between the trimmed V and J ends, which lost 5 bases and 4 bases, there was a span of 13 bases. This CDR3 has 14 residues. In nucleotides, the CDR3 is TGTGCCAGCTCATCGGCTAGCACCGCAGATACGCAGTATTTT. Its translation is CASSSASTADTQYF.

The chain couples TRBV5-6 to TRBJ2-1; TRBD2 aligns across 8 bases. V was clipped by 2 bases and J by 7 bases; unmatched bases: 14. Germline V CDR1 and CDR2: SGHDT, YYEEEE. The CDR3 totals 17 residues. The CDR3 region is CASSFQRAGVLSNEQFF. The CDR3 nucleotides read TGTGCCAGCAGCTTCCAGCGAGCGGGGGTGCTTTCAAATGAGCAGTTCTTC.

This clone was picked up a small number of times. The chain employs TRBV19 and TRBJ1-2; 7 bases map to TRBD1. Germline-derived CDR1 and CDR2 are LNHDA and SQIVND (reference sequence). The ends lost 5 bases at V and 4 bases at J; junction bases unmatched: 4. The CDR3 length is 13 residues. Here the CDR3 reads CASSLRQGYGYTF. The CDR3 DNA sequence: TGTGCCAGTAGTCTACGACAGGGCTATGGCTACACCTTC. The variable domain in full, completed from reference TRBV19 and TRBJ1-2, reads DGGITQSPKYLFRKEGQNVTLSCEQNLNHDAMYWYRQDPGQGLRLIYYSQIVNDFQKGDIAEGYSVSREKKESFPLTVTSAQKNPTAFYLCASSLRQGYGYTFGSGTRLTVV.

The rearrangement links TRBV7-9 to TRBJ2-1; D may be TRBD2 (5 bases). CDR1 and CDR2 from the germline V gene are SEHNR and FQNEAQ (reference sequence). This CDR3 has 15 amino acids. Trimming left V 1 base short and J 6 bases short, with 13 bases between. The CDR3 DNA sequence: TGTGCCAGCAGCTTAGGAGGCCTAGCAGGCAATGAGCAGTTCTTC. Its translation: CASSLGGLAGNEQFF. The variable domain in full, completed from reference TRBV7-9 and TRBJ2-1, reads DTGVSQNPRHKITKRGQNVTFRCDPISEHNRLYWYRQTLGQGPEFLTYFQNEAQLEKSRLLSDRFSAERPKGSFSTLEIQRTEQGDSAMYLCASSLGGLAGNEQFFGPGTRLTVL.